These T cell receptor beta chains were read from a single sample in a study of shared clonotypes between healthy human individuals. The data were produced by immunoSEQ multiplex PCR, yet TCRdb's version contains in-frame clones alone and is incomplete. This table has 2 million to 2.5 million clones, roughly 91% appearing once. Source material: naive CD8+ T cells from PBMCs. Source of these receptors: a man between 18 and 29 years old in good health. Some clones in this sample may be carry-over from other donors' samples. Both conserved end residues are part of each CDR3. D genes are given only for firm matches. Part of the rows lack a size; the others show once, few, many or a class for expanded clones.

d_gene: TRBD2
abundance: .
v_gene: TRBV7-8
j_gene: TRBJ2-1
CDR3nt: TGTGCCAGCAGCCCAGGACTAGGAGCATACAATGAGCAGTTCTTC
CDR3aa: CASSPGLGAYNEQFF

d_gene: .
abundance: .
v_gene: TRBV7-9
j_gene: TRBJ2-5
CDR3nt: TGTGCCAGCAGCTTTTCACCAAAAGAGACCCAGTACTTC
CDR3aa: CASSFSPKETQYF

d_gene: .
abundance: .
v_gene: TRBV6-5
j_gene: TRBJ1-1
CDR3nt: TGTGCCAGCAGTTACTCCGGTCCAAGCGCTGAAGCTTTCTTT
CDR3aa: CASSYSGPSAEAFF

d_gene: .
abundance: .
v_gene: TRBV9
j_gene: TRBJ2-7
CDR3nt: TGTGCCAGCAGCCCCGGGACACAGAGCTCCTACGAGCAGTACTTC
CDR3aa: CASSPGTQSSYEQYF

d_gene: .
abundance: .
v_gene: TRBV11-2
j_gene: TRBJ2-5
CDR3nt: TGTGCCAGCAGCTTAGTGGGACCCAGGGCGGCGGAGACCCAGTACTTC
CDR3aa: CASSLVGPRAAETQYF

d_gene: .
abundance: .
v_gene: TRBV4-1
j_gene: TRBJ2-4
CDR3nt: TGCGCCAGCAGCCAGATGGGGGCAGGGGGACTACTAGCCAAAAACATTCAGTACTTC
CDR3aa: CASSQMGAGGLLAKNIQYF

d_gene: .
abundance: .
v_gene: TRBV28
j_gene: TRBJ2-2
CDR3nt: TGTGCCAGCAGTTCCCGCCGTGGAGGGTACCTAAACACCGGGGAGCTGTTTTTT
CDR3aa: CASSSRRGGYLNTGELFF

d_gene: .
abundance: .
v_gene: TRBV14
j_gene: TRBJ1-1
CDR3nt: TGTGCCAGCAGCCAGGTCCCGTGGGGCTGGGGGAACACTGAAGCTTTCTTT
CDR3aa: CASSQVPWGWGNTEAFF

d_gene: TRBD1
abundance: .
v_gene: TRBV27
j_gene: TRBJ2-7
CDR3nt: TGTGCCAGCAGTTCGGACAGGGGACACGAGCAGTACTTC
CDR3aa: CASSSDRGHEQYF

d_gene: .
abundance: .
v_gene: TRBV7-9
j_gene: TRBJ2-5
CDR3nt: TGTGCCAGCAGCTTAGAAGCGTCGGAACAAGAGACCCAGTACTTC
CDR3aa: CASSLEASEQETQYF

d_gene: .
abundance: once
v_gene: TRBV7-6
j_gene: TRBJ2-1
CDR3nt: TGTGCCAGCAGCTTAGCGCCCGGGAGTGGGTCCTACAATGAGCAGTTCTTC
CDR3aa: CASSLAPGSGSYNEQFF

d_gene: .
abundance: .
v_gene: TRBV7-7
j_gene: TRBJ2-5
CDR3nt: TGTGCCAGCAGCAAATTACCCCAATCCCCGATCGAGACCCAGTACTTC
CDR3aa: CASSKLPQSPIETQYF

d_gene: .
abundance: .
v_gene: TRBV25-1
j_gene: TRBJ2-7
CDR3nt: TGTGCCAGCATTCCCCAGGGAAGGTACGAGCAGTACTTC
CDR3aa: CASIPQGRYEQYF

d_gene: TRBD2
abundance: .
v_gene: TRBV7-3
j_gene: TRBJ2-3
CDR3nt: TGTGCCAGCAGCTTAAGGGGTAGCGGGAGGGCGGCAGATACGCAGTATTTT
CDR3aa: CASSLRGSGRAADTQYF

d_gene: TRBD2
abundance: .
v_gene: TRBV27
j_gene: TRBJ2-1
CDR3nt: TGTGCCAGCAGTTTGTCCCCCGGCCTAGCGGGAGTTGGTGAGCAGTTCTTC
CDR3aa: CASSLSPGLAGVGEQFF

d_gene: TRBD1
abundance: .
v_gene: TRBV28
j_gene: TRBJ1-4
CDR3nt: TGTGCCAGCAGCGATTCACTTAAGGGACAGATTAATGAAAAACTGTTTTTT
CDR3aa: CASSDSLKGQINEKLFF

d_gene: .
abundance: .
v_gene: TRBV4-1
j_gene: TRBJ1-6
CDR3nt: TGCGCCAGCAGCCAAGATCTTCACAGGGCCATTTCTTCACCCCTCCACTTT
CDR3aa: CASSQDLHRAISSPLHF

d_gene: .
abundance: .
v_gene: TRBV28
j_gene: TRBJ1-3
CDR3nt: TGTGCCAGCAGCTTGCATCCCTCTGGAAACACCATATATTTT
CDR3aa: CASSLHPSGNTIYF

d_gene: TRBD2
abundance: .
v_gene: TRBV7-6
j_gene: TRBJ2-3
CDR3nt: TGTGCCAGCAGCTCTCTAGCGGGAGGACGCACAGATACGCAGTATTTT
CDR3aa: CASSSLAGGRTDTQYF

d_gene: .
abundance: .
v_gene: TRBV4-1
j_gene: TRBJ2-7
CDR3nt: TGCGCCAGCAGCCACAGGGATTCCTACGAGCAGTACTTC
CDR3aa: CASSHRDSYEQYF

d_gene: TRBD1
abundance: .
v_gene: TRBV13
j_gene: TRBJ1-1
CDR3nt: TGTGCCAGCAGCCAGTTCGGACAGGGGCTAACTGAAGCTTTCTTT
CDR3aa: CASSQFGQGLTEAFF

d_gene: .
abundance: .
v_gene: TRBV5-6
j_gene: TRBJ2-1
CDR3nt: TGTGCCAGCAGCCGAGGGACCAGGGCTGGCAATGAGCAGTTCTTC
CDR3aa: CASSRGTRAGNEQFF

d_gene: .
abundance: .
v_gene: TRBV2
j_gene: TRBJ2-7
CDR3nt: TGTGCCAGCAGTGATCCCTTGACACCTTCCTACGAGCAGTACTTC
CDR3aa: CASSDPLTPSYEQYF

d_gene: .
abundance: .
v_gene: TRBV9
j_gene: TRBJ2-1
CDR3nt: TGTGCCAGCACCGCGGGTGGTGAGCAGTTCTTC
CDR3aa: CASTAGGEQFF

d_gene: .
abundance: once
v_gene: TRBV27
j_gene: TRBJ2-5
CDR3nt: TGTGCCAGCAGTTCCCAGGGGCGGGATGGAGAGACCCAGTACTTC
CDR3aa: CASSSQGRDGETQYF

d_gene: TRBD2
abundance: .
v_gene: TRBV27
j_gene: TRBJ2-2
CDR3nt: TGTGCCAGCCAATCGGACGGGAGGGCCTATTTCGGGGAGCTGTTTTTT
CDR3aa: CASQSDGRAYFGELFF

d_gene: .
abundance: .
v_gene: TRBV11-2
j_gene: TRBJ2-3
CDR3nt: TGTGCCAGCAGCTTCAGAGGTGGAGATACGCAGTATTTT
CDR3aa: CASSFRGGDTQYF

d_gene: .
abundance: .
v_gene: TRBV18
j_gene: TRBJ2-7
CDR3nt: TGTGCCAGCTCGGACGAGTCGGTGGCGGGACAGTCCTACGAGCAGTACTTC
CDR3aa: CASSDESVAGQSYEQYF

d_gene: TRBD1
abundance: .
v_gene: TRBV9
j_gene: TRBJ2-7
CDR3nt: TGTGCCAGCAGCGTAGGAGGGGGCAAAAACGAGCAGTACTTC
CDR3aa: CASSVGGGKNEQYF

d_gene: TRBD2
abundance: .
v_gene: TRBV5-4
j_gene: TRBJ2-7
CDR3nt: TGTGCCAGCAGCTTGGCCCCAGCGGGAGGGACCTACGAGCAGTACTTC
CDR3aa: CASSLAPAGGTYEQYF

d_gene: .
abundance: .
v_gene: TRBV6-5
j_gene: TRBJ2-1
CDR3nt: TGTCTTACAGGTTCCTCCGTCCACAATGAGCAGTTCTTC
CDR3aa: CLTGSSVHNEQFF

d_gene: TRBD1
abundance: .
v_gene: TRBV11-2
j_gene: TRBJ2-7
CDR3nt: TGTGCCAGCAGAGGACAGGGGACAATCTACGAGCAGTACTTC
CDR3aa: CASRGQGTIYEQYF

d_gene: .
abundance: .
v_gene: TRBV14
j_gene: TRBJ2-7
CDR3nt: TGTGCCAGCAGCCAAGATCCCAGGGGACGCGAGCAGTACTTC
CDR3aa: CASSQDPRGREQYF

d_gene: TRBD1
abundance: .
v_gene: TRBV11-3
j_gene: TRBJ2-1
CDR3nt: TGTGCCAGCAGCAGGGGGCCCCTCGACCACAATGAGCAGTTCTTC
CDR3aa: CASSRGPLDHNEQFF

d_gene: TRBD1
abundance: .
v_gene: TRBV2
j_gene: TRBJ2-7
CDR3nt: TGTGCCAGCAGTGAAACGGGACAGTGGAACGAGCAGTACTTC
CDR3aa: CASSETGQWNEQYF

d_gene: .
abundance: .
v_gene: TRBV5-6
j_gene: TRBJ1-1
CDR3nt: TGTGCCAGCAGCTTGGTGGGGGGAGGAATGAACACTGAAGCTTTCTTT
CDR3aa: CASSLVGGGMNTEAFF

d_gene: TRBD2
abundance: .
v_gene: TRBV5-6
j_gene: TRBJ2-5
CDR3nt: TGTGCCAGCAGCTTGATGTTAGCGGGGCTCCAAGAGACCCAGTACTTC
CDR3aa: CASSLMLAGLQETQYF

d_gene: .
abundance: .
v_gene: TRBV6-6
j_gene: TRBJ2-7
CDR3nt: TGTGCCAGCAGTTACAGGGACACCCTCTACGAGCAGTACTTC
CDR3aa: CASSYRDTLYEQYF

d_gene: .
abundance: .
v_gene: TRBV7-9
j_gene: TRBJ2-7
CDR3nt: TGTGCCAGCAGCCCTCGCGGAGGAAAGTACGAGCAGTACTTC
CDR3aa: CASSPRGGKYEQYF

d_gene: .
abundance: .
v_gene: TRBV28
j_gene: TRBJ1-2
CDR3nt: TGTGCCAGCAGTTTATCAAAGACGGCCTTCTATGGCTACACCTTC
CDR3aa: CASSLSKTAFYGYTF

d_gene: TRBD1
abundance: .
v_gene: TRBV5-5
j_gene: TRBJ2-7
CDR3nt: TGTGCCAGCAGCCTATCCCCGGGGACAGGCAAGGGAGTCTACGAGCAGTACTTC
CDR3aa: CASSLSPGTGKGVYEQYF

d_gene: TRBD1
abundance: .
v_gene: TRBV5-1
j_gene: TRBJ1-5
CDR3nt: TGCGCCAGCAGCTTGGGGACAGGGGATCAGCCCCAGCATTTT
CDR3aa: CASSLGTGDQPQHF

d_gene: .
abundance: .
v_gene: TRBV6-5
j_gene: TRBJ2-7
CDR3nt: TGTGCCAGCAGAGCCCACTCCTACGAGCAGTACTTC
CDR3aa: CASRAHSYEQYF

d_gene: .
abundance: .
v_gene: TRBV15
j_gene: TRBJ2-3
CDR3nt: TGTGCCACCAGCAGACCGAAAGAGGACCTTCCGCAGTATTTT
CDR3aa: CATSRPKEDLPQYF

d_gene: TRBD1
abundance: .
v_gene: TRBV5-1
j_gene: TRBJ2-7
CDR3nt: TGCGCCAGCAGCTATACAGGGGGAGAGCAGTACTTC
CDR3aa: CASSYTGGEQYF